Only a few counts were recorded for the clone carrying this TCR beta chain. As yet, its antigen is unknown. The V segment lost 5 bases and the J segment 3 bases; nucleotides outside the gene matches: 10. The CDR3 has 16 residues. Per the germline V gene, CDR1 is SGHTA and CDR2 is FQGNSA. Sequenced by immunoSEQ multiplex PCR; TCRdb stores in-frame clones only, minus some. The table has about 18,000 clones, approximately 79% seen once. The record originates from a study of neoadjuvant nivolumab and ipilimumab in lung cancer. Study conclusions and caveats: Higher pretherapy blood TCR richness went with higher resected-tumor richness. TCR clonality did not significantly correlate with pathologic tumor regression.

This sequence joins TRBV7-2 and TRBJ2-5; 9 nucleotides align to TRBD1. Source: tumor tissue, taken after neoadjuvant nivolumab, alone or with ipilimumab, at or shortly before surgery. The source is an adult with non-small cell lung cancer. CDR3 amino acids: CASSPFLGQGEETQYF. CDR3 in DNA: TGTGCCAGCAGCCCCTTTCTGGGACAGGGAGAAGAGACCCAGTACTTC.